These 23 T cell receptor beta chains came from one sample sequenced in a study of control samples from healthy donors and cancer patients. Clones were read by immunoSEQ multiplex PCR, and TCRdb kept only the in-frame ones, dropping some. The sample includes under 150,000 clones, around 90% of them seen just once. The sample taken for sequencing was blood. These receptors all come from a man aged 25-45 years in good health.

J is TRBJ2-7 and V is TRBV27; 7 bases match TRBD2. With 3 bases clipped from V and 2 bases from J, the junction kept 4 bases outside the gene matches. The CDR3 spans 14 residues. The germline gives CDR1 MNHEY, CDR2 SMNVEV (reference sequence). The CDR3 nucleotides read TGTGCCAGCAGTTTTAGCGGGTTAACCTACGAGCAGTACTTC. It yields the protein CASSFSGLTYEQYF.

The genes are TRBV7-2 and TRBJ1-6, with D hard to call. This CDR3 is 14 amino acids long. Germline CDR1 and CDR2: SGHTA and FQGNSA. Trimming pared 2 bases from V and 10 bases from J, leaving 12 bases between. The CDR3 reads CASSLYEGPSPLHF. The DNA for the CDR3 is TGTGCCAGCAGCTTATACGAAGGGCCCTCACCCCTCCACTTT.

This chain's CDR3 is CASSKRGQGPFSGYTF. The CDR3 nucleotides read TGTGCCAGCAGCAAAAGAGGACAGGGACCATTCTCTGGCTACACCTTC. This chain links TRBV7-8 with TRBJ1-2; the match to TRBD1 covers 8 bases. This CDR3 contains 16 residues. Trimming removed 5 bases from V and 7 bases from J; junction bases left unmatched: 15. Germline V lookup: CDR1 SGHVS, CDR2 FQNEAQ.

This chain links TRBV7-2 with TRBJ2-2; the D call may be TRBD1 or TRBD2 (6 bases each). CDR1 and CDR2 from the germline V gene are SGHTA and FQGNSA. The CDR3 has 14 residues. V lost 1 base and J 4 bases, leaving 7 bases between the germline ends. The CDR3 loop is CASSLGGATGELFF. Written as DNA, the CDR3 is TGTGCCAGCAGCTTAGGGGGGGCCACCGGGGAGCTGTTTTTT.

This chain connects TRBV7-9 to TRBJ2-3, with 7 bases fitting TRBD1. This CDR3 comprises 15 residues. V shed 1 base and J 2 bases; nucleotides not matched to a gene: 3. CDR1 and CDR2 from the germline V gene are SEHNR and FQNEAQ (reference sequence). Here the CDR3 reads CASSLEGAYTDTQYF. The CDR3 DNA sequence: TGTGCCAGCAGCTTAGAGGGGGCGTACACAGATACGCAGTATTTT.

V usage is TRBV7-9 and J usage is TRBJ1-1; 7 nucleotides align to TRBD1. The CDR3 has 14 amino acids. Germline V gene sequence: CDR1 SEHNR, CDR2 FQNEAQ (reference sequence). V lost 5 bases and J lost 2; bases outside the gene matches: 5. This chain's CDR3 is CASSRGQLNTEAFF. CDR3 bases: TGTGCCAGCAGCCGGGGACAGCTAAACACTGAAGCTTTCTTT.

The chain couples TRBV11-2 to TRBJ2-7; possible D gene TRBD1, 5 bases. Germline CDR1 reads SGHAT; CDR2 reads FQNNGV. Trimming left V 1 base short and J 2 bases short, with 12 bases between. The length of the CDR3 is 15 residues. The CDR3 spells CASSLGRQWTYEQYF. Here the CDR3 DNA reads TGTGCCAGCAGCTTAGGGAGACAGTGGACCTACGAGCAGTACTTC.

V usage is TRBV7-6 and J usage is TRBJ2-7; 9 bases align to TRBD1. Germline CDR1 SGHVS, CDR2 FNYEAQ. The CDR3 runs 15 residues. V lost 4 bases, J lost 0 bases, and 4 bases stayed unmatched. Written as DNA, the CDR3 is TGTGCCAGCAGCTCCGGACAGGGGTTCTCCTACGAGCAGTACTTC. Encoded protein: CASSSGQGFSYEQYF.

This chain connects TRBV15 to TRBJ2-1; TRBD2 matches at 7 bases. CDR1 and CDR2 from the germline V gene are LNHNV and YYDKDF (reference sequence). CDR3 length: 15 amino acids. V shed 0 bases and J 6 bases; nucleotides not matched to a gene: 5. CDR3 region: CATSRDRTSLNEQFF. CDR3 nucleotides: TGTGCCACCAGCAGAGATCGGACTAGTCTCAATGAGCAGTTCTTC.

The J gene is TRBJ1-6, the V gene TRBV3-1 (or the pseudogene TRBV3-2); D is ambiguous. Trimming left V 1 base short and J 7 bases short, with 8 bases between. The CDR3 is 14 residues long. CDR1 is LGHDT, CDR2 YNNKEL, per germline (reference sequence). In DNA form, the CDR3 reads TGTGCCAGCAGCCAAGTGGGCGGGAATTCACCCCTCCACTTT. This codes for CASSQVGGNSPLHF.

V is TRBV5-8 and J is TRBJ2-1, with 10 positions matching TRBD1. Trimming at V came to 2 bases and at J to 6 bases, leaving 2 bases not matched to a gene. This CDR3 is 14 amino acids long. Germline V CDR1 and CDR2: SGHTS, YDEGEE. CDR3 region: CASSFDRGPNEQFF. In nucleotides, the CDR3 is TGTGCCAGCAGCTTCGACAGGGGGCCCAATGAGCAGTTCTTC.

This clone occurred once. The chain couples TRBV5-4 to TRBJ1-2; D gene ambiguous. The CDR3 spans 15 residues. Germline CDR1 is SGHNT and CDR2 is YYREEE (reference sequence). The ends were cut back, 4 bases at V and 8 bases at J, with 21 bases in the middle. The CDR3 region is CASSASTDGPGGYTF. In nucleotides, the CDR3 is TGTGCCAGCAGCGCCTCGACGGATGGTCCGGGGGGCTACACCTTC.

This chain uses TRBV7-2 with TRBJ2-1; tentatively, D is TRBD2 (6 bases). Germline V gene data show CDR1 as SGHTA and CDR2 as FQGNSA. V was shortened by 5 bases and J by 4 bases, with 9 bases between the two germline ends. The CDR3 sequence is 13 residues long. CDR3 nucleotide sequence: TGTGCCAGCAGCAAAGCGGGTTACAATGAGCAGTTCTTC. Translation gives CASSKAGYNEQFF. The variable domain in full, with the rest retrieved from reference TRBV7-2 and TRBJ2-1, is GAGVSQSPSNKVTEKGKDVELRCDPISGHTALYWYRQSLGQGLEFLIYFQGNSAPDKSGLPSDRFSAERTGGSVSTLTIQRTQQEDSAVYLCASSKAGYNEQFFGPGTRLTVL.

The rearrangement joins TRBV23-1 to TRBJ2-3; possible D gene TRBD1, 5 bases. TRBV23-1 is recorded as an ORF, its role being uncertain. Trimming cost V 4 bases and J 9 bases, with 11 bases left between them. The CDR3 is 12 amino acids. The CDR3 DNA is TGCGCCAGCAGTCGTCAGGGTTCGACGCAGTATTTT. As protein: CASSRQGSTQYF.

This chain connects TRBV23-1 to TRBJ2-7, with TRBD2 matching 7 bases. TRBV23-1 is an ORF, and what it does is uncertain. The junction had 6 bases not matched to a gene; V was cut back by 4 bases and J by 6 bases. The CDR3 has 13 amino acids. The CDR3 loop reads CASSRLGGSEQYF. In DNA, the CDR3 is TGCGCCAGCAGTCGGTTGGGGGGGTCCGAGCAGTACTTC.

The chain has TRBV7-9 and TRBJ1-4; 8 nucleotides line up with TRBD1. Germline V lookup: CDR1 SEHNR, CDR2 FQNEAQ (reference sequence). The CDR3 runs 15 residues. The ends lost 7 bases at V and 5 bases at J; junction bases unmatched: 9. CDR3 nucleotide sequence: TGTGCCAGCAACCCCGGACAGGGCCTGAATGAAAAACTGTTTTTT. It yields the protein CASNPGQGLNEKLFF.

The chain joins TRBV11-2 to TRBJ2-7; 8 bases map to TRBD1. Germline lookup yields CDR1 SGHAT and CDR2 FQNNGV. The CDR3 totals 15 residues. The ends lost 5 bases at V and 7 bases at J; junction bases unmatched: 13. CDR3 sequence: CASSRTGQGTFEQYF. CDR3 coding DNA: TGTGCCAGCAGCCGAACTGGACAGGGAACTTTTGAGCAGTACTTC. Filled out from reference TRBV11-2 and TRBJ2-7, the complete variable domain reads EAGVAQSPRYKIIEKRQSVAFWCNPISGHATLYWYQQILGQGPKLLIQFQNNGVVDDSQLPKDRFSAERLKGVDSTLKIQPAKLEDSAVYLCASSRTGQGTFEQYFGPGTRLTVT.

This CDR3 reads CARSHLAGGTYEQYF. For the CDR3, the DNA is TGTGCCAGAAGCCATCTAGCGGGAGGGACCTACGAGCAGTACTTC. The chain combines TRBV5-3 with TRBJ2-7; TRBD2 matches 12 bases. TRBV5-3 is an open reading frame, and its role is uncertain. The CDR3 is 15 residues long. The V segment lost 4 bases and the J segment 2 bases; nucleotides outside the gene matches: 4.

This clone was observed a few times. This chain uses TRBV2 with TRBJ2-4; 8 positions agree with TRBD1. Per the germline V gene, CDR1 is SNHLY and CDR2 is FYNNEI. The ends lost 1 base at V and 6 bases at J; junction bases unmatched: 5. CDR3 length: 15 residues. CDR3 sequence: CASSEGQGARNIQYF. CDR3 DNA sequence: TGTGCCAGCAGTGAAGGGCAGGGGGCTAGAAACATTCAGTACTTC.

This clone was picked up one time. The chain carries TRBV5-4 and TRBJ1-2, with no clear D. Trimming stripped 5 bases from V and 8 bases from J, with 16 bases between. This CDR3 is built from 13 residues. Looked up from germline, CDR1 is SGHNT and CDR2 is YYREEE (reference sequence). The CDR3 spells CASSFDGERGYTF. The CDR3 coding sequence is TGTGCCAGCAGTTTTGATGGGGAGCGAGGCTACACCTTC.

The rearrangement uses TRBV5-6 and TRBJ2-7, with D perhaps TRBD1 (6 bases). This CDR3 is 13 amino acids long. V was pared by 2 bases and J by 5 bases, with 11 bases between. CDR1 SGHDT and CDR2 YYEEEE come from the germline V gene. This CDR3 is CASSFGQGNEQYF. Written as DNA, the CDR3 is TGTGCCAGCAGCTTTGGGCAGGGGAACGAGCAGTACTTC. Complete variable domain (other parts from reference TRBV5-6 and TRBJ2-7): DAGVTQSPTHLIKTRGQQVTLRCSPKSGHDTVSWYQQALGQGPQFIFQYYEEEERQRGNFPDRFSGHQFPNYSSELNVNALLLGDSALYLCASSFGQGNEQYFGPGTRLTVT.

V gene TRBV9 combines with J gene TRBJ1-5, with TRBD1 as a possible D gene (5 bases). Trimming took off 0 bases at V and 3 bases at J, with 10 bases between the two ends. CDR3 length: 15 residues. Per germline, CDR1 SGDLS and CDR2 YYNGEE. The CDR3 DNA sequence: TGTGCCAGCAGCGTAGACGGACAAGACAATCAGCCCCAGCATTTT. As protein: CASSVDGQDNQPQHF.

The chain combines TRBV4-2 with TRBJ1-2; D unclear. Germline assignment: CDR1 LGHNA and CDR2 YNFKEQ. Trimming shortened V by 0 bases and J by 0 bases, and 8 bases separated the two germline ends. The CDR3 spans 15 residues. CDR3 protein: CASSQDRRANYGYTF. CDR3 DNA sequence: TGTGCCAGCAGCCAAGATAGGAGGGCTAACTATGGCTACACCTTC.